The sequence of this T cell receptor beta chain was determined in a study of identical twins. General observations from the study: Less excess twin sharing appeared in beta out-of-frame sequences. Models, which agreed with sharing between unrelated individuals, nonetheless underestimated the out-of-frame TCR alpha sharing seen in monozygotic twins.

CDR1 is SGDLS and CDR2 is YYNGEE in the germline V gene. The CDR3 is made up of 19 amino acids. Trimming took 0 bases from V and 5 from J, leaving 24 bases between them. Regarding this clonotype: Antigen specificity is unknown.

Via MiXCR, TCRdb re-called the 5' RACE reads, giving one row per CDR3 protein. The profile covers 650,000 to 800,000 distinct CDR3 sequences, with more than 6.5% appearing a single time and roughly 0.97% taken by the ten largest. This sample also appeared in a second study, on yellow fever vaccine responses in identical twins.

The origin of this receptor is a woman between 18 and 29 years old in good health. Sequencing input: PBMCs. V is TRBV9 and J is TRBJ2-1; D is unclear. CDR3 residues: CASSVDPGQAVRLNNEQFF. DNA for the CDR3: TGTGCCAGCAGCGTAGACCCCGGGCAGGCTGTCCGGCTAAACAATGAGCAGTTCTTC.